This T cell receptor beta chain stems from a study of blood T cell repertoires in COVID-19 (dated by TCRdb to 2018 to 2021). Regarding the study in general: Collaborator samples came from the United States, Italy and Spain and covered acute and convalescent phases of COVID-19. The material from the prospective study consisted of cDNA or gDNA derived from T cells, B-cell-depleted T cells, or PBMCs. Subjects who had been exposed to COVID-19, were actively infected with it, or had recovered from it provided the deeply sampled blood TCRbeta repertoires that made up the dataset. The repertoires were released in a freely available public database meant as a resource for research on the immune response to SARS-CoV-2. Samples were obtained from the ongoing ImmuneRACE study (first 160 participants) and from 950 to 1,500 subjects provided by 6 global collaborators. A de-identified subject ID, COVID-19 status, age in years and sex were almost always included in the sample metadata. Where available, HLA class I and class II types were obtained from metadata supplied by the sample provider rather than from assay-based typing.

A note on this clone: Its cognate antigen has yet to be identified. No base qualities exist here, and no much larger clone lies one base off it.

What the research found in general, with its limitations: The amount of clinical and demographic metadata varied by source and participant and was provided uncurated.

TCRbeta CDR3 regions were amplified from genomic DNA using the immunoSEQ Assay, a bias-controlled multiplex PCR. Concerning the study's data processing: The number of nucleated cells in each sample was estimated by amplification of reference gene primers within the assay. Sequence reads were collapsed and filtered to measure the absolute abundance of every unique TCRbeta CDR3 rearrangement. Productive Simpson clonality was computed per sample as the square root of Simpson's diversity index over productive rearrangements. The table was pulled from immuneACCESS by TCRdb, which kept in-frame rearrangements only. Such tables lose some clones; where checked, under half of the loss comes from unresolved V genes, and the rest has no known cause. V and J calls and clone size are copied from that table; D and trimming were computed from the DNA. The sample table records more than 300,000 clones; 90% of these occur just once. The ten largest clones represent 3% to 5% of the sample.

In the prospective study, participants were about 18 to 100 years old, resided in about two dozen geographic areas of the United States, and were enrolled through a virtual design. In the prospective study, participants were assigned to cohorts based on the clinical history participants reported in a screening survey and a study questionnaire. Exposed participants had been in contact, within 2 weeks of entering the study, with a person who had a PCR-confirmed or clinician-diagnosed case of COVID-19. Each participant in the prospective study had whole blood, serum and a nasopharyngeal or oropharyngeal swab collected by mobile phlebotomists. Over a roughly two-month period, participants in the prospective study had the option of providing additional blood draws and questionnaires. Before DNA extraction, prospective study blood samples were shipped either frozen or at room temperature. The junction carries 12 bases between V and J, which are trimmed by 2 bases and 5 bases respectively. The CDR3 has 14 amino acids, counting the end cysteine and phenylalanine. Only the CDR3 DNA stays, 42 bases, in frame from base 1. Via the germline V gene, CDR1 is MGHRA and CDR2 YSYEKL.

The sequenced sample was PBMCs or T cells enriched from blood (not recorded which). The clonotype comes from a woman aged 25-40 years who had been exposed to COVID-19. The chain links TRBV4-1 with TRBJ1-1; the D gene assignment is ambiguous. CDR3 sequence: CASSQYPTVTEAFF. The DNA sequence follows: TGCGCCAGCAGCCAATACCCTACGGTTACTGAAGCTTTCTTT.